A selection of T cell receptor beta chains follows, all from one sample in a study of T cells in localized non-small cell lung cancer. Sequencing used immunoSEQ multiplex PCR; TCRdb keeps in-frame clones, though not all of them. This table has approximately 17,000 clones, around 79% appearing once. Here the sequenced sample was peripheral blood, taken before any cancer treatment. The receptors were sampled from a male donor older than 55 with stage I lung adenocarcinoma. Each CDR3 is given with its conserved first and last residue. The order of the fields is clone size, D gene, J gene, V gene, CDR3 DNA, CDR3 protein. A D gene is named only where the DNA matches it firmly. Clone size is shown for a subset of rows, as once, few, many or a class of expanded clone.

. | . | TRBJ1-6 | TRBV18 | TGTGCCAGCTCACCCGAGACCTCCTATAATTCACCCCTCCACTTT | CASSPETSYNSPLHF
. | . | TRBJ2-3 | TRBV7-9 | TGTGCCAGCAGCTTAGTCGACATGGGTACAGATACGCAGTATTTT | CASSLVDMGTDTQYF
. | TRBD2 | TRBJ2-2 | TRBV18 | TGTGCCAGCTCACCAGAGCGGGAGGGGACCGGGGAGCTGTTTTTT | CASSPEREGTGELFF
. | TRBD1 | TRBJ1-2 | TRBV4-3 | TGCGCCAGCAGCCGATTCGGACAGGGCGGCTACACCTTC | CASSRFGQGGYTF
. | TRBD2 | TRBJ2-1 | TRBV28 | TGTGCCAGCAGTCCGACCACGCCCTCGGGCGGGGGGTACAATGAGCAGTTCTTC | CASSPTTPSGGGYNEQFF
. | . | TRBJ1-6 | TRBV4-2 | TGTGCCAGCAGCTTGGATAGGTTTAATTCACCCCTCCACTTT | CASSLDRFNSPLHF
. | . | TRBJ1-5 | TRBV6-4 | TGTGCCAGCAGAAACCGGCCCGGAAATCAGCCCCAGCATTTT | CASRNRPGNQPQHF
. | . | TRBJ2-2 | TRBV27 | TGTGCCAGCAGTTTACGGAGGCCCCAGTCGTCCACCGGGGAGCTGTTTTTT | CASSLRRPQSSTGELFF
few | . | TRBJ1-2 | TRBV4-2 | TGTGCCAGCAGCCAAGAGGTGCAGGGCTATGGCTACACCTTC | CASSQEVQGYGYTF
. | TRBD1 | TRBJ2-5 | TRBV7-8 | TGTGCCAGCAGCTTCCCTCAGACAGGGGGCCCAGAGACCCAGTACTTC | CASSFPQTGGPETQYF
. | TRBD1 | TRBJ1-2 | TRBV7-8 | TGTGCCAGCAGCCGAGCGGGACAGGCCGTAAATGGCTACACCTTC | CASSRAGQAVNGYTF
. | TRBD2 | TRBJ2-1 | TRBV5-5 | TGTGCCAGCAGCTTGACTAGCGACTCCTACAATGAGCAGTTCTTC | CASSLTSDSYNEQFF
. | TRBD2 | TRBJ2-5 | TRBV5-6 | TGTGCCAGCAGCTTTTCGGGGAGGGGCGCAGAGACCCAGTACTTC | CASSFSGRGAETQYF
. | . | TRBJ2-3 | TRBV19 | TGTGCCAGTAGCTTATTAGCGTATAGCACAGATACGCAGTATTTT | CASSLLAYSTDTQYF
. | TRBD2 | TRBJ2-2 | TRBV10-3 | TGTGCCAGCAACTTGAGCGGGAGAGGTACCGGGGAGCTGTTTTTT | CASNLSGRGTGELFF
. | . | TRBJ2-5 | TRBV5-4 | TGTGCCAGCCATGGAGGGGGGCATGAGACCCAGTACTTC | CASHGGGHETQYF
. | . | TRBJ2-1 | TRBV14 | TGTGCCAGCAGCCTATTAAGGGGGACGGAGCAGTTCTTC | CASSLLRGTEQFF
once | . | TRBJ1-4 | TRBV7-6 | TGTGCCAGCAGCTCAGATGGTTGGGGGTCCACGAAGGTTGAAAAACTGTTTTTT | CASSSDGWGSTKVEKLFF
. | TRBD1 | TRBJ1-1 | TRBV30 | TGTGCCTGGAAATTACAGGGGGCATCTGAAGCTTTCTTT | CAWKLQGASEAFF
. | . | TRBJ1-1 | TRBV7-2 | TGTGCCAGCAGCTTACCTACAGGGGAAGCTTTCTTT | CASSLPTGEAFF
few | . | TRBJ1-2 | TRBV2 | TGTGCCAGCAAAGGGTACGTCGCTAACTATGGCTACACCTTC | CASKGYVANYGYTF
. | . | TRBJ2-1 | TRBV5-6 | TGTGCCAGCAGCTTGGGGGAGGGGGCCACCTACAATGAGCAGTTCTTC | CASSLGEGATYNEQFF
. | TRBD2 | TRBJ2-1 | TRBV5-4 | TGTGCCAGCAGCTTGGGTCTAGCGGGGGAAACCTCCTACAATGAGCAGTTCTTC | CASSLGLAGETSYNEQFF
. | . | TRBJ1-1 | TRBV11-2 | TGTGCCAGCAGCCTGCGGCAGGGGAGCACTGAAGCTTTCTTT | CASSLRQGSTEAFF
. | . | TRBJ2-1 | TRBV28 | TGTGCCAGCACCTCGGTACAGGGCCACTACAATGAGCAGTTCTTC | CASTSVQGHYNEQFF
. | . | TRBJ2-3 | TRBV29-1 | TGCAGCGTTGTGGACACAGGGCTGGCAGATACGCAGTATTTT | CSVVDTGLADTQYF
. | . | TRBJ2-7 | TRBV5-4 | TGTGCCAGCAGCTCCCCCGACAGGAGCCACTACGAGCAGTACTTC | CASSSPDRSHYEQYF
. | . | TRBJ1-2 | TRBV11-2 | TGTGCCAGCAGTCCCTCGGGTCCCCTCTATGGCTACACCTTC | CASSPSGPLYGYTF
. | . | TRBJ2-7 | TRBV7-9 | TGTGCCAGCAGCTTACGGGAGTCTTCCTACGAGCAGTACTTC | CASSLRESSYEQYF
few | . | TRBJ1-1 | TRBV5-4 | TGTGCCAGCAGGGGGACAAGGAACACTGAAGCTTTCTTT | CASRGTRNTEAFF
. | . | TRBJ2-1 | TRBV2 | TGTGCCAGCAGTGAAATAGATGAGCAGTTCTTC | CASSEIDEQFF
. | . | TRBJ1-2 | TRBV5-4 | TGTGCCAGCAGCTTGGTCCAGGGTTGGGTTTCGCATGGCTACACCTTC | CASSLVQGWVSHGYTF
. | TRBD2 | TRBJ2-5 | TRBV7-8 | TGTGCCAGCAGCTTAGGTGGTAGCGGGGTCTTGGACTTC | CASSLGGSGVLDF
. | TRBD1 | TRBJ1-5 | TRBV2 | TGTGCCAGCAGAAGGACAGGGAGGGAGCCCCAGCATTTT | CASRRTGREPQHF
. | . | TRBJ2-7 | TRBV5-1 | TGCGCCAGCAGCGTACCCGGACTCTCCTACGAGCAGTACTTC | CASSVPGLSYEQYF
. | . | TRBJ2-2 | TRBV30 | TGTGCCTGGAGTGACGACTTCCTATCGAACACCGGGGAGCTGTTTTTT | CAWSDDFLSNTGELFF
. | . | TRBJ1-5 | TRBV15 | TGTGCCACCAGCAGAGGAGCGGGGGGTGCCAGCAATCAGCCCCAGCATTTT | CATSRGAGGASNQPQHF
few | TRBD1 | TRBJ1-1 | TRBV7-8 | TGTGCCAGCAGCTTATCTGTTCGTTCGAGACAGGGGGTATACACTGAAGCTTTCTTT | CASSLSVRSRQGVYTEAFF
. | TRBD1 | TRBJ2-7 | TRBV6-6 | TGTGCCAGCCGGGACGGACAGGGGATTTACGAGCAGTACTTC | CASRDGQGIYEQYF
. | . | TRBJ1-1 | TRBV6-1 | TGTGCCAGCGGGGGTTTAGACAGACTTTCCACTGAAGCTTTCTTT | CASGGLDRLSTEAFF
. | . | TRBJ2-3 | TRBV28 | TGTGCCAGCAGTTTAATGGGGGCTGCAGATACGCAGTATTTT | CASSLMGAADTQYF
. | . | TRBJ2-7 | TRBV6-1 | TGTGCCAGCAGTGGTGACAATGGCTACGAGCAGTACTTC | CASSGDNGYEQYF
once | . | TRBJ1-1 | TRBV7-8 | TGTGCCGGCGGGTATCGCATTGGGGACACTGAAGCTTTCTTT | CAGGYRIGDTEAFF
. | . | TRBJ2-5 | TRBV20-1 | TGCAGTGCTTCCCAAGAGACCCAGTACTTC | CSASQETQYF
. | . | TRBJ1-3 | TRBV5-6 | TGTGCCAGCAGCTTGGATGTTCCTGGAAACACCATATATTTT | CASSLDVPGNTIYF
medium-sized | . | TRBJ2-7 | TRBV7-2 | TGTGCCAGCAGCCCGGAAATCGAGGTACCCGTCGGAGAATACTTC | CASSPEIEVPVGEYF
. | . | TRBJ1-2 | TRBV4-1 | TGCGCCAGCATGGACAGCGGGATGAGCTATGGCTACACCTTC | CASMDSGMSYGYTF
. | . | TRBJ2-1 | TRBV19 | TGTGCCAGTAACCAGAGGAGGGACAATGAGCAGTTCTTC | CASNQRRDNEQFF
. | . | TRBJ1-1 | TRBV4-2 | TGTGCCAGCAGCCAATTCAGCGAGGGGACTGAAGCTTTCTTT | CASSQFSEGTEAFF
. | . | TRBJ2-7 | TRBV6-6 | TGTGCCTCAGGGACTTCGACCTACGAGCAGTACTTC | CASGTSTYEQYF
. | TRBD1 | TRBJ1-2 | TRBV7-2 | TGTGCCAGCAGCATTTACCGACAGGGGGGAGGCTACACCTTC | CASSIYRQGGGYTF
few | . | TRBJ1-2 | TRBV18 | TGTGCCAGCTCACCCGTCCGGGGTGGCGGCTACACCTTC | CASSPVRGGGYTF
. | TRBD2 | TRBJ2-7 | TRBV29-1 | TGCAGCGCCATGGGACTAGCGGGAGTGAAAGGGGGCTACGAGCAGTACTTC | CSAMGLAGVKGGYEQYF
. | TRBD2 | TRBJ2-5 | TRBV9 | TGTGCCAGCAGCGTGGGGACTAGCGGGGGTTTCCAAGAGACCCAGTACTTC | CASSVGTSGGFQETQYF
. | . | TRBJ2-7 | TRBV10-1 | TGCGCCAGCAGCGACTGGACTGTTATAGCCTTCTACGAGCAGTACTTC | CASSDWTVIAFYEQYF